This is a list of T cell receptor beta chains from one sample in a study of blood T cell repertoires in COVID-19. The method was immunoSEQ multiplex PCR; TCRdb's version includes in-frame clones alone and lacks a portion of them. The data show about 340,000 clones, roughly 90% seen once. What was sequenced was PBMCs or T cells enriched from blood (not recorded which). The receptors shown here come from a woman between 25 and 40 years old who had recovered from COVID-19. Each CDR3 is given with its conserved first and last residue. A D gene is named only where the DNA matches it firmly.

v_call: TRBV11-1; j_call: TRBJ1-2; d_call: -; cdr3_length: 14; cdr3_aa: CASSLGLNLYGYTF
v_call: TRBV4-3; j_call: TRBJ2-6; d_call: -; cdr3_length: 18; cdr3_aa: CASSQEGTPATGANVLTF
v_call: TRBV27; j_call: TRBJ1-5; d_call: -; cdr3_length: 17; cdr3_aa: CASSLVSPGDSNQPQHF
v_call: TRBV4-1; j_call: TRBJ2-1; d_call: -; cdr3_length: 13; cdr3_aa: CASSQARADEQFF
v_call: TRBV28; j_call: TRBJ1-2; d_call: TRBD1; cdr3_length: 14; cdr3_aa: CASSWGRQGNGYTF
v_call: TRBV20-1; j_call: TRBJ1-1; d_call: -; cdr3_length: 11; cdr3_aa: CSARDPPVAFF
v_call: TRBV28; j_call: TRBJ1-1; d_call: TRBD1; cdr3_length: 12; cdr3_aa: CASSDRDPEAFF
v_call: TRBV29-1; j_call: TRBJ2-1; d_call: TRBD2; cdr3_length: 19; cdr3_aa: CSAKTSGRALIAAYNEQFF
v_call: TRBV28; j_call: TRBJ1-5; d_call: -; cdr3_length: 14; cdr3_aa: CASSGIAGNQPQHF
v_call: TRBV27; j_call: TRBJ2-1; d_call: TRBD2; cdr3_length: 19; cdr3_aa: CASSLPSSPTSGLYNEQFF
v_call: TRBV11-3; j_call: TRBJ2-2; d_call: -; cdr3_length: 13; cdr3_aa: CASSPAGDLELFF
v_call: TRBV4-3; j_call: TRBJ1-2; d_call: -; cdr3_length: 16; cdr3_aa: CASSQDSWGREHGYTF
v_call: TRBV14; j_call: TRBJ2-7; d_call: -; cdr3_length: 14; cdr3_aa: CASSPPGTSYEQYF
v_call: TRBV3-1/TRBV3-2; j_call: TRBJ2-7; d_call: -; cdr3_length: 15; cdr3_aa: CASSPLGGSTYEQYF
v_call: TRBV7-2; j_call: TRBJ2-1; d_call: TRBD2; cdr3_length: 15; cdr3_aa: CASSFQAGGWDEQFF
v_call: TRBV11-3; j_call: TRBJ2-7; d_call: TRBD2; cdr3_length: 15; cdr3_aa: CASSLAVGGAGEQYF
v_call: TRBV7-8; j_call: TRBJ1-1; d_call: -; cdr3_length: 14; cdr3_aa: CASSLVAGETEAFF
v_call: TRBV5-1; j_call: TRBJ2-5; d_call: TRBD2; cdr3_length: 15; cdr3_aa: CASTILAGFAETQYF
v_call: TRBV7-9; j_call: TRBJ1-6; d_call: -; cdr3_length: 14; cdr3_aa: CASSPPGGNSPLHF
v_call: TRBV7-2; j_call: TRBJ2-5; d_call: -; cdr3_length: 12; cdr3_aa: CASSLRRETQYF
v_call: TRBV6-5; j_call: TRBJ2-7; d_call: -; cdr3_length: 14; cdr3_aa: CASSPFRTKYEQYF
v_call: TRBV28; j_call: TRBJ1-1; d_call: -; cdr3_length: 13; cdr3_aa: CASSLVAETEAFF
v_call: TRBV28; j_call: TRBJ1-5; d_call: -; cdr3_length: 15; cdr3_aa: CASSRPTVGNQPQHF
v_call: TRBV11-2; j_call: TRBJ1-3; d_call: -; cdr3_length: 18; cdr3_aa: CASSLDEGEFVSGNTIYF
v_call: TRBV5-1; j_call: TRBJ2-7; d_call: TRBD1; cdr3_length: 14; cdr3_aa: CASSWGTGAYEQYF
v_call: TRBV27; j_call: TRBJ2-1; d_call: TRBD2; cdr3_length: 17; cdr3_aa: CASSSQAGGLTYNEQFF
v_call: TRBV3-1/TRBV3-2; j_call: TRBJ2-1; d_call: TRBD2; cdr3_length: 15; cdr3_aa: CASSPSGGSYNEQFF
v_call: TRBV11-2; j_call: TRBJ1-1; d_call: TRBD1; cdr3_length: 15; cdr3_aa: CASRVQGVGNTEAFF
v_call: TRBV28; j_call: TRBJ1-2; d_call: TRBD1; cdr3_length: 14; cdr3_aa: CASSADRDSAGYTF
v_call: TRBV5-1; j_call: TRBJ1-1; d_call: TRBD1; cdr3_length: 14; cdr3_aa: CASSPWTGTTEAFF
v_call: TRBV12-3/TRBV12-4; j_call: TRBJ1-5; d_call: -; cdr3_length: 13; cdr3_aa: CASSLGGGQPQHF
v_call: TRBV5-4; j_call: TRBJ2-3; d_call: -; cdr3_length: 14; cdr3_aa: CASSSGIPTDTQYF
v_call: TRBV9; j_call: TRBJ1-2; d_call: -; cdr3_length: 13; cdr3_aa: CASSVPGNYGYTF
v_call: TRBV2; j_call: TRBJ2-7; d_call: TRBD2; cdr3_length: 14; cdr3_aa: CASWWASGTYEQYF
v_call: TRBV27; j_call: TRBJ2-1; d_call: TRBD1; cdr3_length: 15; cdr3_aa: CASRLVDRVYNEQFF
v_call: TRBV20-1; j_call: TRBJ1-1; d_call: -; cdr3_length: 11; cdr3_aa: CSARGPGAAFF
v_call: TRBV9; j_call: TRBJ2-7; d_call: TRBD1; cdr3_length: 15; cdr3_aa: CASSVDGTGTYEQYF
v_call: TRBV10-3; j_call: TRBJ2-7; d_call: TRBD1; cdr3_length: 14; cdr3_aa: CAISGDRTNYEQYF
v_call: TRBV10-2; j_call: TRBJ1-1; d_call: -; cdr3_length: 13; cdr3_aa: CASQQQGNTEAFF
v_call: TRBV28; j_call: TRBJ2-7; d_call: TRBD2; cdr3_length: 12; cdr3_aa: CASRAGLGEQYF
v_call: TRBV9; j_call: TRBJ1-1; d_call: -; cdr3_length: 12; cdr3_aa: CASSPGNTEAFF
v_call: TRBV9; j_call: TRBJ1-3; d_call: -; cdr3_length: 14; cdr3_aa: CASSVTGTGNTIYF
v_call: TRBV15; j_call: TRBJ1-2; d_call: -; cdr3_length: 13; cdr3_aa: CATGQTATYGYTF
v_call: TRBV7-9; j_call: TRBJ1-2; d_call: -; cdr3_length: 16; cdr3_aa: CASSLVPAAGSYGYTF
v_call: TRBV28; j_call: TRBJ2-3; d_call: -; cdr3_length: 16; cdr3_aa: CASSLILAPSTDTQYF
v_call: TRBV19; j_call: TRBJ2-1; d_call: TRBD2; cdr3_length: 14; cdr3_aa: CASSGWLADNEQFF
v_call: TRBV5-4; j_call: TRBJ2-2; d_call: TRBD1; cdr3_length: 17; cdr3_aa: CASSPGQAFANTGELFF
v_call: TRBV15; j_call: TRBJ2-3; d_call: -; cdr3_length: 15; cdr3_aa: CATSGLEYGTDTQYF
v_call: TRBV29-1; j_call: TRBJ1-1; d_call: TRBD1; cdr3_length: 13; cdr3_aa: CSAGQGPNTEAFF
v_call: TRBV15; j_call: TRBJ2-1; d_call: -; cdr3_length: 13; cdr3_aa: CATSGTGYNEQFF
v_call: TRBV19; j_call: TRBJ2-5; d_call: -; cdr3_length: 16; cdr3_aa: CASSIRDQRRGRTQYF
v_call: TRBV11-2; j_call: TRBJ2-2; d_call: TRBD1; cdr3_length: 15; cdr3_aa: CASSLATGFGGELFF
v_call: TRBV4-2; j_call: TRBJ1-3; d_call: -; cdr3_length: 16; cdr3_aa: CASSQGAVSSGNTIYF
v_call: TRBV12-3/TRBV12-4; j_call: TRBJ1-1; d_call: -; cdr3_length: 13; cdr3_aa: CASRQRGDTEAFF
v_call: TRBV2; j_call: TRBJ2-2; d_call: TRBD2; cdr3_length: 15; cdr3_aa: CASQGLAGESGELFF